This T cell receptor beta chain originates from a study of blood T cell repertoires in COVID-19 (TCRdb year 2020). General notes on the study: Samples covering the acute and convalescent phases of COVID-19 were provided by collaborators in the United States, Italy and Spain. The prospective study material was composed of cDNA or gDNA derived from T cells, B-cell-depleted T cells, or PBMCs. Where HLA class I and class II types were available, the types were taken from metadata supplied by the sample provider, not from assay-based typing. The samples were drawn from two sources: the first 160 participants of the ongoing ImmuneRACE study, and over 1,000 subjects contributed by 6 global collaborators. The sample metadata nearly always contained a de-identified subject ID, COVID-19 status, age in years and sex. The dataset comprised deeply sampled blood TCRbeta repertoires from subjects exposed to, actively infected with, or recovered from COVID-19. The repertoires were made available in a free public database intended to serve as a resource for research on the immune response to SARS-CoV-2.

Paper-wide results and their limitations: The amount of clinical and demographic metadata varied by source and participant and was provided uncurated.

The immunoSEQ Assay, a bias-controlled multiplex PCR, was used to amplify TCRbeta CDR3 regions from genomic DNA. The source study handled its data this way. Within the assay, amplification of reference gene primers was used to estimate how many nucleated cells each sample contained. Sequence reads were collapsed and filtered to measure the absolute abundance of every unique TCRbeta CDR3 rearrangement. For each sample, productive Simpson clonality was calculated as the square root of Simpson's diversity index across productive rearrangements. In its TCRdb copy, this immuneACCESS table keeps in-frame sequences only and misses some clones. Where compared with another copy, unresolved V genes explain less than half of these, and the others have no known cause. V, J and clone size are taken as reported in that table, and D and trimming were inferred from the DNA itself. The table for this sample lists a few hundred thousand clones; roughly 90% of them were counted only once. The top ten constitute around 0.94% of the sample.

The CDR3 runs 15 amino acids, cysteine and phenylalanine included. The CDR3 DNA has 45 bases and is translated from base 1. Trimming removed 4 bases from V and 4 bases from J, leaving 17 bases between the germline ends. Sequences GTSNPN (CDR1) and SVGIG (CDR2) are obtained from the germline V gene (reference sequence). As regards this clone: Its antigen remains undetermined. The input lacks base qualities; no much larger clone sits a single base away.

Enrolling through a virtual design, the prospective study's participants ranged in age from roughly 18 to 100 years and lived across some 23 United States geographic areas. In the prospective study, participants were assigned to cohorts based on the clinical history participants reported in a screening survey and a study questionnaire. Exposed participants were defined as having been in contact with someone with a PCR-confirmed or clinician-diagnosed COVID-19 case within 2 weeks of study entry. Mobile phlebotomists in the prospective study collected whole blood, serum and a nasopharyngeal or oropharyngeal swab from every participant. Over a 2-month period, participants in the prospective study had the option of providing additional blood draws and questionnaires. Before DNA extraction, blood samples from the prospective study were shipped at room temperature or frozen.

Sequencing was performed on PBMCs or T cells enriched from blood (not recorded which). The sequence derives from a woman aged 40 to 50 who had been exposed to COVID-19. This sequence uses TRBV30 and TRBJ1-3; the D region possibly corresponds to TRBD1 (5 bases align). DNA sequence: TGTGCCTGGACTCGCGCGGGACTGGGGGGAAACACCATATATTTT. It translates as CAWTRAGLGGNTIYF.